The 20 T cell receptor beta chains below were found in one sample sequenced in a study of blood T cell repertoires in COVID-19. Data came from immunoSEQ multiplex PCR; TCRdb stores just in-frame clones and leaves some out. The repertoire has about 480,000 clones, approximately 90% of them found once; the top ten carry around 8%. The sequencing sample was made of PBMCs or T cells enriched from blood (not recorded which). The receptors stem from a woman in her fifties or sixties who had recovered from COVID-19.

The chain combines TRBV11-2 with TRBJ2-1, with 7 bases aligning to TRBD1. This CDR3 spans 14 amino acids. The germline V gene has CDR1 SGHAT and CDR2 FQNNGV. V dropped 7 bases and J dropped 3; count of bases not matched to a gene: 6. The CDR3: CASTPGQSYNEQFF. CDR3 sequence (DNA): TGTGCCAGCACCCCGGGACAGAGCTACAATGAGCAGTTCTTC.

J is TRBJ2-2 and V is TRBV21-1; TRBD1 was called by the table and not checked on the DNA. TRBV21-1 is classified as a pseudogene. This CDR3 is 16 amino acids long. The CDR3 nucleotides are TGTGCCAGCACGTTCGGAACAGATCCCAACACCGGGGAGCTGTTTTTT. Encoded protein: CASTFGTDPNTGELFF.

This clone has a single count. This chain links TRBV27 with TRBJ2-2; tentatively, D is TRBD2 (5 bases). The germline V gene has CDR1 MNHEY and CDR2 SMNVEV (reference sequence). The CDR3 runs 14 residues. Between the trimmed V and J ends, which lost 0 bases and 6 bases, there was a span of 8 bases. The CDR3 loop is CASSLSVRAGELFF. Written as DNA, the CDR3 is TGTGCCAGCAGTTTATCGGTGAGGGCCGGGGAGCTGTTTTTT.

In DNA, the CDR3 is TGCAGCGTTGAAACCGCAGTTGGCTATGGCTACACCTTC. Translation: CSVETAVGYGYTF. The chain recombines TRBV29-1 with TRBJ1-2; D not certain. Per germline, CDR1 SQVTM and CDR2 ANQGSEA. Trimming pared 2 bases from V and 4 bases from J, leaving 11 bases between. The CDR3 totals 13 residues. The entire variable domain, with the rest obtained from reference TRBV29-1 and TRBJ1-2, is as follows: SAVISQKPSRDICQRGTSLTIQCQVDSQVTMMFWYRQQPGQSLTLIATANQGSEATYESGFVIDKFPISRPNLTFSTLTVSNMSPEDSSIYLCSVETAVGYGYTFGSGTRLTVV.

The gene calls are TRBV28 and TRBJ1-1; tentative D call: TRBD1 (5 bases). Per germline, CDR1 MDHEN and CDR2 SYDVKM. With 6 bases removed from V and 5 bases from J, the gap between germline ends came to 13 bases. The CDR3 extends over 13 amino acids. CDR3 nucleotides: TGTGCCAGCAGGAAACAGGCGGGGACTGAAGCTTTCTTT. Translating it yields CASRKQAGTEAFF.

J is TRBJ1-1 and V is TRBV27; no firm D call. The germline V gene encodes CDR1 MNHEY and CDR2 SMNVEV (reference sequence). The V and J ends lost 5 bases and 0 bases respectively, with 7 bases between them. CDR3 length: 13 residues. CDR3 sequence (DNA): TGTGCCAGCAGTAGATACATGAACACTGAAGCTTTCTTT. Its protein is CASSRYMNTEAFF.

This chain connects TRBV7-2 to TRBJ2-7, with 7 nucleotides matching TRBD2. Germline values: CDR1 SGHTA, CDR2 FQGNSA. V dropped 5 bases and J dropped 4; count of bases not matched to a gene: 11. CDR3 size: 15 residues. The CDR3 here is CASSPQLAGDYEQYF. For the CDR3, the DNA is TGTGCCAGCAGCCCCCAGCTGGCGGGGGATTACGAGCAGTACTTC.

Here the CDR3 DNA reads TGTGCCAGCAGTGGCCAGGTTAACTATGGCTACACCTTC. Translating it yields CASSGQVNYGYTF. The chain recombines TRBV2 with TRBJ1-2, with D hard to call. Trimming stripped 4 bases from V and 1 base from J, with 7 bases between. The germline V gene encodes CDR1 SNHLY and CDR2 FYNNEI. This CDR3 contains 13 residues.

The V and J genes are TRBV5-4 and TRBJ2-7; 7 bases line up with TRBD1. Germline V gives CDR1 SGHNT, CDR2 YYREEE (reference sequence). The ends lost 7 bases at V and 2 bases at J; junction bases unmatched: 6. This CDR3 spans 13 amino acids. The CDR3 DNA is TGTGCCAGCCGCCGACAGGGCCCCTACGAGCAGTACTTC. This encodes CASRRQGPYEQYF.

The rearrangement links TRBV7-8 to TRBJ1-6, with D possibly matching TRBD1 (5 bases). CDR1 and CDR2 (germline): SGHVS, FQNEAQ. Trimming took 3 bases from V and 0 from J, leaving 12 bases between them. The length of the CDR3 is 17 residues. The CDR3 DNA is TGTGCCAGCAGCTTTTCAGGGTTTATCTCCTATAATTCACCCCTCCACTTT. Its translation: CASSFSGFISYNSPLHF.

The rearrangement uses TRBV5-1 and TRBJ1-1; TRBD1 might be the D (6 bases). CDR3 size: 14 residues. V was trimmed by 4 bases and J by 1 base, leaving 11 bases between them. Germline lookup yields CDR1 SGHRS and CDR2 YFSETQ. The CDR3 region is CASSHTGPNTEAFF. The DNA of the CDR3 is TGCGCCAGCAGCCATACAGGGCCGAACACTGAAGCTTTCTTT. The full variable domain, in which reference TRBV5-1 and TRBJ1-1 provide the parts outside the CDR3, is KAGVTQTPRYLIKTRGQQVTLSCSPISGHRSVSWYQQTPGQGLQFLFEYFSETQRNKGNFPGRFSGRQFSNSRSEMNVSTLELGDSALYLCASSHTGPNTEAFFGQGTRLTVV.

The chain has TRBV19 and TRBJ1-6; TRBD1 agrees at 11 bases. This CDR3 is 17 amino acids long. Germline-derived CDR1 and CDR2 are LNHDA and SQIVND (reference sequence). V gave up 5 bases and J gave up 5 bases; unmatched junction bases: 8. The CDR3 loop is CASSRRTGGSDNSPLHF. CDR3 sequence (DNA): TGTGCCAGTAGTCGACGGACAGGGGGCAGCGATAATTCACCCCTCCACTTT.

Concerning this clone itself: The same CDR3 also results from other DNA sequences found in this sample. This sequence joins TRBV9 and TRBJ1-6, with TRBD1 identical over 7 bases. Looked up from germline, CDR1 is SGDLS and CDR2 is YYNGEE. CDR3 length: 14 amino acids. The V gene end was trimmed by 0 bases and the J gene end by 7 bases; junction bases not matched to a gene: 1. This CDR3 is CASSVDRGNSPLHF. The CDR3 coding sequence is TGTGCCAGCAGCGTAGACAGGGGAAATTCACCCCTCCACTTT.

The chain employs TRBV10-3 and TRBJ1-5, with D maybe TRBD1 (6 bases). This CDR3 region has 14 residues. From germline, CDR1 is ENHRY and CDR2 SYGVKD. Trimming stripped 10 bases from V and 3 bases from J, with 16 bases between. CDR3 coding DNA: TGTGCCACCACACAGGGTGTAGACAATCAGCCCCAGCATTTT. It is translated as CATTQGVDNQPQHF.

The chain carries TRBV10-3 and TRBJ1-1, with 9 bases fitting TRBD1. The CDR3 has 13 residues. Germline assignment: CDR1 ENHRY and CDR2 SYGVKD. Losses at the gene ends were 11 bases for V and 4 bases for J; bases not matched to a gene: 8. The CDR3 sequence: CAQRATGGTEAFF. The CDR3 bases are TGTGCCCAGCGGGCGACAGGGGGCACTGAAGCTTTCTTT.

This clone was detected once. CDR3 coding DNA: TGTGCCAGCAGTACCAGGGGCTTCGAGCAGTACGTC. This codes for CASSTRGFEQYV. The J gene is TRBJ2-7, the V gene TRBV2; TRBD1 is a possible D gene (6 bases). Germline CDR1 and CDR2: SNHLY and FYNNEI. Trimming left V 5 bases short and J 6 bases short, with 11 bases between. The CDR3 is 12 amino acids.

This chain connects TRBV5-1 to TRBJ2-5; a weak D match, TRBD1 (7 bases). Germline V CDR1 and CDR2: SGHRS, YFSETQ. The CDR3 spans 14 residues. Trimming left V 7 bases short and J 2 bases short, with 15 bases between. The CDR3 region has the DNA TGCGCCAGCTCGGAGGGGGCCTTACAAGAGACCCAGTACTTC. It specifies CASSEGALQETQYF.

CDR3 nucleotides: TGTGCCAGTAATCTCCTTCCCACCGGGGAGCTGTTTTTT. Amino acid sequence: CASNLLPTGELFF. The chain joins TRBV19 to TRBJ2-2; no reliable D call. CDR1 and CDR2 (germline): LNHDA, SQIVND (reference sequence). Trimming took off 7 bases at V and 4 bases at J, with 10 bases between the two ends. The CDR3 covers 13 residues. The whole variable domain, filled in from reference TRBV19 and TRBJ2-2, reads DGGITQSPKYLFRKEGQNVTLSCEQNLNHDAMYWYRQDPGQGLRLIYYSQIVNDFQKGDIAEGYSVSREKKESFPLTVTSAQKNPTAFYLCASNLLPTGELFFGEGSRLTVL.

The chain recombines TRBV5-6 with TRBJ2-7, with 8 bases aligning to TRBD2. Trimming took 0 bases from V and 5 from J; bases not matched to a gene: 7. There are 15 residues in the CDR3. CDR1 is SGHDT, CDR2 YYEEEE, per germline. The CDR3 DNA sequence: TGTGCCAGCAGCTTGGCACCCAGCGGGGGCAACGAGCAGTACTTC. Its protein product is CASSLAPSGGNEQYF.

Points on this clone: A read error may account for a junction end that differs from germline. The chain links TRBV7-2 to TRBJ2-1; weak D call: TRBD1 (5 bases). Germline CDR1 reads SGHTA; CDR2 reads FQGNSA. The CDR3 totals 13 residues. The CDR3 bases are TGTGCCAGCAGCAAACGACAGTACACTGAGCAGTTCTTC. Its translation is CASSKRQYTEQFF.